Below, one TCR beta chain is given with its context. The sample originates from a study of blood T cell repertoires in COVID-19. Per the germline V gene, CDR1 is WNHNN and CDR2 is SYGVQD (reference sequence). The CDR3 runs to 14 residues. V lost 8 bases to trimming and J lost 3 bases, with 13 bases between them. Here immunoSEQ multiplex PCR was the method, and the copy in TCRdb shows in-frame clones only, minus some. Of roughly 99,000 clones in the sample, 81% were seen once. The chain joins TRBV10-1 to TRBJ2-2; D is unresolved. The source material was peripheral blood. This clonotype was obtained from a woman of 80 years or more with acute or convalescent COVID-19. CDR3 coding DNA: TGCGCCAGCGTAGGAATAGCCGACACCGGGGAGCTGTTTTTT. Translating it yields CASVGIADTGELFF.